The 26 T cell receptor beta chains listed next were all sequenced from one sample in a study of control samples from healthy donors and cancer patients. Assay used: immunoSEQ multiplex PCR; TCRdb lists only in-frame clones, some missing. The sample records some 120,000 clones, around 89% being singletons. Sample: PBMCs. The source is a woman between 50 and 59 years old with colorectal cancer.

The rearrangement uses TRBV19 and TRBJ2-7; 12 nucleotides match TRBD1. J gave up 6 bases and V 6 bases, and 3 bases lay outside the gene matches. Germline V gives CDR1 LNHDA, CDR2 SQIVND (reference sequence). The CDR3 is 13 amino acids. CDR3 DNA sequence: TGTGCCAGTAGCCCGGGACAGGGGGCCGAGCAGTACTTC. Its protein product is CASSPGQGAEQYF.

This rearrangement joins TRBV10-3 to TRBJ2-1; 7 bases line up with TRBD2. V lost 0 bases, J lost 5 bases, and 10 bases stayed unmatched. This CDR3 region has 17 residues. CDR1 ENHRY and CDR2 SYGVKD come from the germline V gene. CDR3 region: CAISESRASGDNNEQFF. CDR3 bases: TGTGCCATCAGTGAGTCTCGGGCTAGCGGTGATAACAATGAGCAGTTCTTC.

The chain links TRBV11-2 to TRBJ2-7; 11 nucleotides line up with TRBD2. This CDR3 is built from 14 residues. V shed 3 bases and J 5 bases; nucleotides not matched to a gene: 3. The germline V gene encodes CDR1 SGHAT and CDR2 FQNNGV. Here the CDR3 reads CASSFTTSGDEQYF. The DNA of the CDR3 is TGTGCCAGCAGCTTTACGACTAGCGGGGACGAGCAGTACTTC.

This CDR3 reads CASSLNRGEAFF. CDR3 DNA sequence: TGTGCCAGCAGCCTCAACCGGGGGGAAGCTTTCTTT. V and J are TRBV7-9 and TRBJ1-1; D is perhaps TRBD1 (5 bases). This CDR3 has 12 amino acids. The V end was cut by 5 bases, the J end by 8 bases, with 12 bases between. Germline values: CDR1 SEHNR, CDR2 FQNEAQ (reference sequence).

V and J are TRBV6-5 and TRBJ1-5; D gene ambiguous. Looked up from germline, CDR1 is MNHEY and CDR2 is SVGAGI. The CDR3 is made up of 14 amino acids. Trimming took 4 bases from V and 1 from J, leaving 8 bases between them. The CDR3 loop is CASSWSASNQPQHF. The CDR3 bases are TGTGCCAGCAGTTGGTCAGCGAGCAATCAGCCCCAGCATTTT.

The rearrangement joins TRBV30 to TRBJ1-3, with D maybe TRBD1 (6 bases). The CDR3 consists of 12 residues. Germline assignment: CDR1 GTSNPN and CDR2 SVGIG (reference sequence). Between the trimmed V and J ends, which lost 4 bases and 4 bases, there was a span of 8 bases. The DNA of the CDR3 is TGTGCCTGGAAAGGGACAGGAAACACCATATATTTT. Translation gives CAWKGTGNTIYF.

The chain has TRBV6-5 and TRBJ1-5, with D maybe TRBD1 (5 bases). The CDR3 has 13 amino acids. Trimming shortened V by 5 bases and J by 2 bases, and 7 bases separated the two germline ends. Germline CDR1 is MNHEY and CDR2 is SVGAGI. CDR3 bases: TGTGCCAGCAGTAGGGACGGCAATCAGCCCCAGCATTTT. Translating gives CASSRDGNQPQHF.

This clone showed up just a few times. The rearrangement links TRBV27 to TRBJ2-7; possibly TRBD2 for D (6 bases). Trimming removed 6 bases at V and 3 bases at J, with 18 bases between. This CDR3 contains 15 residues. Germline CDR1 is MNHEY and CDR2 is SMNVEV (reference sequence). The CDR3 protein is CASRKGLSFNYEQYF. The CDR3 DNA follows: TGTGCCAGCAGAAAGGGACTCTCGTTTAACTACGAGCAGTACTTC.

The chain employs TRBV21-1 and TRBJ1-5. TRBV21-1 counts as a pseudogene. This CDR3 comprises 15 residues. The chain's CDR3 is CASNPKPGARQPQHF. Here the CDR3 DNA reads TGTGCCAGCAACCCTAAGCCCGGGGCTCGGCAGCCCCAGCATTTT.

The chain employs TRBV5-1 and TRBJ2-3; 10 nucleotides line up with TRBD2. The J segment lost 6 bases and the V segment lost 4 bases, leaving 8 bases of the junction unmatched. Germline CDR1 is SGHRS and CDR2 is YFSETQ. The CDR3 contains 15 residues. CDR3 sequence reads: CASSGGTSVVDTQYF. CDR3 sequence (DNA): TGCGCCAGCAGCGGAGGGACTAGCGTTGTGGATACGCAGTATTTT.

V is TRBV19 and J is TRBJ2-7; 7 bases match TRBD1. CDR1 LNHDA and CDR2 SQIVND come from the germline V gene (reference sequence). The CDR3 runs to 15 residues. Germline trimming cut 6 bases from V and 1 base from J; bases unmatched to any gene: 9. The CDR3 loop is CASSLGQPPSYEQYF. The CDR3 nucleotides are TGTGCCAGTAGCCTGGGACAGCCCCCTTCCTACGAGCAGTACTTC.

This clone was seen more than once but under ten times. The CDR3 region is CAWSRQGANTEAFF. The CDR3 DNA sequence: TGTGCCTGGAGCAGACAGGGAGCGAACACTGAAGCTTTCTTT. The chain joins TRBV30 to TRBJ1-1; 7 bases are shared with TRBD1. The CDR3 extends over 14 amino acids. J lost 1 base, V lost 3 bases, and 5 bases had no gene match. CDR1 and CDR2 (germline): GTSNPN, SVGIG (reference sequence).

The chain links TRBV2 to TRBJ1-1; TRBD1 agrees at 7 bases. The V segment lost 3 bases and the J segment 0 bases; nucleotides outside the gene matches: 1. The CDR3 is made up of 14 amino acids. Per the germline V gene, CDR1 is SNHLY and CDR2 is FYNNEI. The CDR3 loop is CASSEDRMNTEAFF. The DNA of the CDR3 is TGTGCCAGCAGTGAGGACAGGATGAACACTGAAGCTTTCTTT.

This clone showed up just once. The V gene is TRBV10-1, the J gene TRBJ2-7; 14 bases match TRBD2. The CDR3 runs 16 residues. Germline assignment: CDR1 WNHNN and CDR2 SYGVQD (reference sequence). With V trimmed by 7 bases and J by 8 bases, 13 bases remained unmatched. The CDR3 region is CASTYKRTSGRFKQYF. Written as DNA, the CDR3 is TGCGCCAGCACGTATAAGCGGACTAGCGGGAGGTTCAAGCAGTACTTC.

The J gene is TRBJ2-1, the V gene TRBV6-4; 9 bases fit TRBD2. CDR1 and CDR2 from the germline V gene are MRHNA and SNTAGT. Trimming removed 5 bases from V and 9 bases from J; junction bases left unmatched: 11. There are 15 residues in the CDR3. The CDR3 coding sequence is TGTGCCAGCAGTTTTCGGCGGGGGGGAGTAGTTGAGCAGTTCTTC. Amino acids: CASSFRRGGVVEQFF.

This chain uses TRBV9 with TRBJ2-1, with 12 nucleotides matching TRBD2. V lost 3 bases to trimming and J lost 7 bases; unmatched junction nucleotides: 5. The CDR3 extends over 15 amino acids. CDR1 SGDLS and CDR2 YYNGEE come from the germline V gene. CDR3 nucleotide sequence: TGTGCCAGCAGCGGGACTAGCGGGATTTATAATGAGCAGTTCTTC. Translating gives CASSGTSGIYNEQFF. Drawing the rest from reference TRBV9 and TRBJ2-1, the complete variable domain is DSGVTQTPKHLITATGQRVTLRCSPRSGDLSVYWYQQSLDQGLQFLIQYYNGEERAKGNILERFSAQQFPDLHSELNLSSLELGDSALYFCASSGTSGIYNEQFFGPGTRLTVL.

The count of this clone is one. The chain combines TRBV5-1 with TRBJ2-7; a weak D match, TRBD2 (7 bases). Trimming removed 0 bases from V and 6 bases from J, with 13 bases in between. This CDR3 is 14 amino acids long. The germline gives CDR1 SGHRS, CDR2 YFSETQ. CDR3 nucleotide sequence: TGCGCCAGCAGCTTGGGGGGGGGCCGAGGCGAGCAGTACTTC. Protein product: CASSLGGGRGEQYF. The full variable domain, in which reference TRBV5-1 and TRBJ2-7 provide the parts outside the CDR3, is KAGVTQTPRYLIKTRGQQVTLSCSPISGHRSVSWYQQTPGQGLQFLFEYFSETQRNKGNFPGRFSGRQFSNSRSEMNVSTLELGDSALYLCASSLGGGRGEQYFGPGTRLTVT.

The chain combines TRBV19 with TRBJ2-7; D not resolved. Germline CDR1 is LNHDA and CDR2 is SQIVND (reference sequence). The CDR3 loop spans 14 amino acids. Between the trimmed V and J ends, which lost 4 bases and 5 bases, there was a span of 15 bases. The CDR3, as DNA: TGTGCCAGTAGTACAACCTACGACGCCCACGAGCAGTACTTC. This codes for CASSTTYDAHEQYF. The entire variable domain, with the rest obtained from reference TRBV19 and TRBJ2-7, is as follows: DGGITQSPKYLFRKEGQNVTLSCEQNLNHDAMYWYRQDPGQGLRLIYYSQIVNDFQKGDIAEGYSVSREKKESFPLTVTSAQKNPTAFYLCASSTTYDAHEQYFGPGTRLTVT.

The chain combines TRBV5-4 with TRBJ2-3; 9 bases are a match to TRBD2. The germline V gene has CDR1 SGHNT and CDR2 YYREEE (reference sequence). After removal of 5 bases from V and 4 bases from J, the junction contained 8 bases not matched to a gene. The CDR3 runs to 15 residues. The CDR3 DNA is TGTGCCAGCAGTCGCTCCGGGACTAGCCCAGATACGCAGTATTTT. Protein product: CASSRSGTSPDTQYF.

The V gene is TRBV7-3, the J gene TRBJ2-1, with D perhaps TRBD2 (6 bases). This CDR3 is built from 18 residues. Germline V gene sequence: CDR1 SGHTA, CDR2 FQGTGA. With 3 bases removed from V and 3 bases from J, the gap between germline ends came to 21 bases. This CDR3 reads CASSLRGVGSSGYNEQFF. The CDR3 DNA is TGTGCCAGCAGCTTGCGCGGGGTTGGAAGCTCCGGCTACAATGAGCAGTTCTTC.

In DNA, the CDR3 is TGTGCCAGCAGAAGCGGTGGGGCCAAAAACATTCAGTACTTC. Amino acid sequence: CASRSGGAKNIQYF. The V and J genes are TRBV6-5 and TRBJ2-4, with D tentatively TRBD2 (5 bases). Per the germline V gene, CDR1 is MNHEY and CDR2 is SVGAGI. The V and J ends lost 6 bases and 1 base respectively, with 10 bases between them. The CDR3 covers 14 residues.

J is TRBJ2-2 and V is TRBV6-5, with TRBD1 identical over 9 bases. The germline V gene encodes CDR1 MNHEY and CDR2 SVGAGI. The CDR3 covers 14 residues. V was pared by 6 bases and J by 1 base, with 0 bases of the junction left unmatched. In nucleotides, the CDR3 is TGTGCCAGCAGGGGACAGGGGAACACCGGGGAGCTGTTTTTT. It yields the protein CASRGQGNTGELFF.

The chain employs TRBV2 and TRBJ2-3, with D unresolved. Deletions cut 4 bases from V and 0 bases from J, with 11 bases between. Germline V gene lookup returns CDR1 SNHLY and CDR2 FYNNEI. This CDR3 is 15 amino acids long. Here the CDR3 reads CASSGQVTSTDTQYF. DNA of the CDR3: TGTGCCAGCAGTGGTCAGGTGACTAGCACAGATACGCAGTATTTT.

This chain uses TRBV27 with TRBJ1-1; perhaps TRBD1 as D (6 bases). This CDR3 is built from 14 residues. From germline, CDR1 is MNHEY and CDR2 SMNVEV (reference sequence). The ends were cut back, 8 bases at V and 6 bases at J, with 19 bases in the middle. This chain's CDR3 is CASATTGYGAEAFF. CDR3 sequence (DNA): TGTGCCAGCGCCACCACAGGGTACGGGGCTGAAGCTTTCTTT.

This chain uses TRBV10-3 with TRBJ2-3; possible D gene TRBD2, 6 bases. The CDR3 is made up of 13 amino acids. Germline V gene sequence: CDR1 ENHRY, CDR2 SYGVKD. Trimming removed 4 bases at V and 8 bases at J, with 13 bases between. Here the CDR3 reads CAISGDSQGTQYF. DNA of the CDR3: TGTGCCATCAGTGGGGACTCCCAAGGTACGCAGTATTTT.

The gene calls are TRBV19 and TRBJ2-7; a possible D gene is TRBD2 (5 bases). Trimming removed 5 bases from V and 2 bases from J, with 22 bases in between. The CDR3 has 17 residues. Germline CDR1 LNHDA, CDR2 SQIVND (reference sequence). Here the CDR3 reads CASSPPRVRDVPYEQYF. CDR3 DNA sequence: TGTGCCAGTAGTCCCCCGAGGGTAAGGGATGTACCCTACGAGCAGTACTTC.